This entry features one TCR beta chain sequence. What it binds is not known. The data are from a study of T cell repertoires in cytomegalovirus infection. For the study at large: CMV epitopes in the study were HLA-C-restricted (recently identified) and HLA-B-restricted (well studied). An indication of both CMV infection and matching HLA type came from public TCR beta signatures.

Study conclusions and caveats: CMV-specific TCR beta clonotypes restricted by HLA-C were the ones dominating the ex vivo response. Pooled public TCR beta family frequency picked out CMV carriers with the relevant HLA.

TCRdb re-called the reads through MiXCR, storing one row per CDR3 protein. The sample includes about a million distinct CDR3 sequences, 30% to 40% of them seen just once. Trimming cost V 3 bases and J 2 bases; bases outside gene matches: 5. Germline V CDR1 and CDR2: SGHKS, YYEKEE (reference sequence). The CDR3 extends over 15 amino acids. The receptor comes from a human donor in good health (CMV status not recorded). Some clones in this sample may be carry-over from other donors' samples. The V gene is TRBV5-5, the J gene TRBJ2-4; TRBD1 matches 7 bases. The sequenced sample was cultured CD8+ T cells from PBMCs, obtained from culture after CMV antigen stimulation. The CDR3 spells CASSSDRETKNIQYF. CDR3 DNA sequence: TGTGCCAGCAGCTCCGACAGGGAAACCAAAAACATTCAGTACTTC.